This T cell receptor beta chain is drawn from a study of blood T cell repertoires in COVID-19. At the level of the study: Researchers got acute and convalescent COVID-19 samples from the United States, Italy and Spain. T cells, B-cell-depleted T cells, or PBMCs provided the cDNA or gDNA that served as material.

In the authors' workflow: Amplification of reference gene primers provided the estimated nucleated cell counts. This table comes from immunoSEQ multiplex PCR, and its TCRdb copy is limited to in-frame clones, with some not included. Clonal size and the V and J genes are those of that table, whereas D and trimming came from the DNA. This table has 130,000 or so clones, 85% to 90% appearing once. Germline V gene lookup returns CDR1 LGHNA and CDR2 YNFKEQ. Trimming pared 0 bases from V and 2 bases from J, leaving 8 bases between. The CDR3 has 14 amino acids. The receptor's source is a woman aged 45 to 65 with acute or convalescent COVID-19. Specimen: peripheral blood. The V and J genes are TRBV4-2 and TRBJ2-7; unclear D gene. The CDR3 protein is CASSQDRRTYEQYF. The CDR3 nucleotides are TGTGCCAGCAGCCAAGATCGCAGGACCTACGAGCAGTACTTC.